This entry lists 24 T cell receptor beta chains sequenced from one sample in a study of blood T cell repertoires in COVID-19. Generated by immunoSEQ multiplex PCR, the TCRdb table keeps only in-frame clones and is missing some. The table has hundreds of thousands of clones, around 84% seen once. The sequencing sample was made of peripheral blood. These TCRs come from a human donor in a cohort sampled during active COVID-19.

The rearrangement uses TRBV30 and TRBJ1-3; 8 bases map to TRBD1. There are 15 residues in the CDR3. V trimming: 4 bases; J trimming: 4 bases; junction bases outside the gene matches: 9. Germline assignment: CDR1 GTSNPN and CDR2 SVGIG (reference sequence). The CDR3 spells CAWTLSAGGGNTIYF. The CDR3 DNA follows: TGTGCCTGGACCCTTAGTGCAGGGGGCGGAAACACCATATATTTT. The variable domain in full, completed from reference TRBV30 and TRBJ1-3, reads SQTIHQWPATLVQPVGSPLSLECTVEGTSNPNLYWYRQAAGRGLQLLFYSVGIGQISSEVPQNLSASRPQDRQFILSSKKLLLSDSGFYLCAWTLSAGGGNTIYFGEGSWLTVV.

J is TRBJ2-1 and V is TRBV5-8; 8 nucleotides match TRBD1. Germline V gene lookup returns CDR1 SGHTS and CDR2 YDEGEE. The CDR3 is 17 residues long. J gave up 8 bases and V 6 bases, and 19 bases lay outside the gene matches. CDR3 coding DNA: TGTGCCAGCACAGATGGCGTCGACAGGGGAAGAAGATATGAGCAGTTCTTC. Encoded protein: CASTDGVDRGRRYEQFF.

The gene calls are TRBV11-3 and TRBJ2-3, with D possibly being TRBD1 (5 bases). CDR1 and CDR2 (germline): SGHNT, YENEEA. The V end was cut by 1 base, the J end by 4 bases, with 12 bases between. This CDR3 region has 15 residues. CDR3 sequence (DNA): TGTGCCAGCAGCTTAGGGGCAGGGTCGGCAGATACGCAGTATTTT. Protein product: CASSLGAGSADTQYF.

The CDR3 DNA reads as TGTGCCAGCAATCCGGACAGGAATCCAGGGGATGAGCAGTTCTTC. Translating gives CASNPDRNPGDEQFF. The chain uses TRBV28 and TRBJ2-1; 7 bases map to TRBD1. J was trimmed by 8 bases and V by 7 bases; bases with no gene match: 14. The CDR3 has 15 amino acids. Germline CDR1 reads MDHEN; CDR2 reads SYDVKM.

This chain links TRBV3-1 (or the pseudogene TRBV3-2) with TRBJ2-7; possible D gene TRBD2, 6 bases. The germline gives CDR1 LGHDT, CDR2 YNNKEL (reference sequence). The CDR3 has 15 amino acids. Trimming pared 4 bases from V and 1 base from J, leaving 14 bases between. The CDR3 DNA reads as TGTGCCAGCAGCCCCCCCGGGACTTTATCCTACGAGCAGTACTTC. This gives the protein CASSPPGTLSYEQYF.

The CDR3 is CASSFPVGYTF. The CDR3 DNA reads TGTGCCAGCAGTTTCCCCGTCGGCTACACCTTC. The chain uses TRBV27 and TRBJ1-2; D gene unclear. CDR3 length equals 11 residues. V lost 3 bases and J 8 bases, leaving 7 bases between the germline ends. The V gene's germline CDR1 is MNHEY and CDR2 SMNVEV (reference sequence).

V is TRBV3-1 (or the pseudogene TRBV3-2) and J is TRBJ2-2; D unclear. The length of the CDR3 is 14 residues. CDR1 and CDR2 (germline): LGHDT, YNNKEL (reference sequence). V lost 4 bases and J 7 bases, leaving 13 bases between the germline ends. The CDR3 DNA reads TGTGCCAGCAGCCCTCAGGCTTCATACGGGGAGCTGTTTTTT. Translating gives CASSPQASYGELFF.

J is TRBJ2-7 and V is TRBV20-1, with 11 bases lining up with TRBD2. The CDR3 extends over 18 amino acids. In germline, CDR1 is DFQATT, CDR2 SNEGSKA (reference sequence). Losses at the gene ends were 3 bases for V and 5 bases for J; bases not matched to a gene: 18. Here the CDR3 DNA reads TGCAGTGCTAGTCTGATACGCTCCACTACTAGCGGGGGAAACGAGCAGTACTTC. It translates to CSASLIRSTTSGGNEQYF.

This chain uses TRBV24-1 with TRBJ1-2; D is ambiguous. This CDR3 region has 14 residues. Germline loops: CDR1 KGHDR, CDR2 SFDVKD. The germline V and J ends were trimmed by 0 bases and 4 bases, with 8 bases remaining between them. CDR3 in amino acids: CATSDLSGSYGYTF. The CDR3 DNA is TGTGCCACCAGTGATTTGTCGGGGAGCTATGGCTACACCTTC.

The chain links TRBV30 to TRBJ2-5; TRBD2 matches 12 bases. The length of the CDR3 is 14 residues. Germline CDR1 is GTSNPN and CDR2 is SVGIG (reference sequence). V lost 3 bases, J lost 5 bases, and 4 bases stayed unmatched. CDR3 sequence reads: CAWRGLAGAETQYF. The CDR3 nucleotides read TGTGCCTGGAGGGGACTAGCGGGTGCGGAGACCCAGTACTTC.

V usage is TRBV7-2 and J usage is TRBJ1-1; D might be TRBD1 (5 bases). This CDR3 has 15 residues. CDR1 SGHTA and CDR2 FQGNSA come from the germline V gene. Trimming removed 1 base at V and 1 base at J, with 10 bases between. The CDR3 bases are TGTGCCAGCAGCTTAGTAGGAGGGGAGAACACTGAAGCTTTCTTT. Its protein product is CASSLVGGENTEAFF.

The V gene is TRBV6-1, the J gene TRBJ2-2; perhaps TRBD2 as D (6 bases). The CDR3 is 12 amino acids. Trimming left V 3 bases short and J 9 bases short, with 8 bases between. CDR1 is MNHNS, CDR2 SASEGT, per germline. The CDR3 here is CASSDGTWELFF. Here the CDR3 DNA reads TGTGCCAGCAGTGACGGGACTTGGGAGCTGTTTTTT.

DNA of the CDR3: TGTGCCAGCAGCTTTAGGACAGGGATCCACGAGCAGTACTTC. It encodes CASSFRTGIHEQYF. The V call is TRBV11-2, the J call TRBJ2-7, with 8 nucleotides matching TRBD1. The junction had 6 bases not matched to a gene; V was cut back by 3 bases and J by 5 bases. This CDR3 has 14 amino acids. Germline values: CDR1 SGHAT, CDR2 FQNNGV. The variable domain in full, with the rest retrieved from reference TRBV11-2 and TRBJ2-7, is EAGVAQSPRYKIIEKRQSVAFWCNPISGHATLYWYQQILGQGPKLLIQFQNNGVVDDSQLPKDRFSAERLKGVDSTLKIQPAKLEDSAVYLCASSFRTGIHEQYFGPGTRLTVT.

The V call is TRBV10-3, the J call TRBJ2-6, with a possible D match to TRBD2 (7 bases). Germline-derived CDR1 and CDR2 are ENHRY and SYGVKD. V was pared by 7 bases and J by 0 bases, with 19 bases between. The CDR3 runs to 18 residues. The CDR3 is CAIKRRGPSSSGANVLTF. The CDR3 region has the DNA TGTGCCATCAAGCGGCGGGGGCCCAGTTCCTCTGGGGCCAACGTCCTGACTTTC.

The chain couples TRBV27 to TRBJ2-1; 8 bases agree with TRBD1. V lost 0 bases and J lost 10; bases outside the gene matches: 20. Germline CDR1 MNHEY, CDR2 SMNVEV (reference sequence). The CDR3 is made up of 19 amino acids. The CDR3 loop is CASSLSYGKGQGRGGEQFF. CDR3 nucleotide sequence: TGTGCCAGCAGTTTATCGTACGGTAAAGGACAGGGTAGAGGGGGCGAGCAGTTCTTC.

This chain connects TRBV30 to TRBJ1-1; D is possibly TRBD1 (5 bases). Trimming removed 1 base at V and 8 bases at J, with 14 bases between. This CDR3 has 13 amino acids. The germline V gene has CDR1 GTSNPN and CDR2 SVGIG (reference sequence). CDR3 region: CAWSGGRASEAFF. CDR3 bases: TGTGCCTGGAGTGGTGGCAGGGCATCGGAAGCTTTCTTT.

The chain links TRBV24-1 to TRBJ2-2; D uncertain. V was clipped by 0 bases and J by 7 bases, with 8 bases between them. The CDR3 runs 14 residues. The germline gives CDR1 KGHDR, CDR2 SFDVKD. The DNA of the CDR3 is TGTGCCACCAGTGATTTGCGAGATAACGGGGAGCTGTTTTTT. Its protein product is CATSDLRDNGELFF.

V and J are TRBV6-4 and TRBJ2-3, with 10 bases matching TRBD2. This CDR3 spans 16 amino acids. V lost 3 bases to trimming and J lost 5 bases; unmatched junction nucleotides: 8. CDR1 MRHNA and CDR2 SNTAGT come from the germline V gene. The CDR3 protein is CASSEGDSGGKDTQYF. CDR3 in DNA: TGTGCCAGCAGTGAAGGTGATAGCGGGGGGAAAGATACGCAGTATTTT.

The CDR3 DNA follows: TGCGCCAGCAGCCAAGTCTGGCGGGGGGGCAAATATACCTACAATGAGCAGTTCTTC. It codes for CASSQVWRGGKYTYNEQFF. The chain is built from TRBV4-1 and TRBJ2-1; TRBD2 aligns across 9 bases. J lost 2 bases, V lost 1 base, and 12 bases had no gene match. Germline V gene data show CDR1 as MGHRA and CDR2 as YSYEKL. This CDR3 is 19 amino acids long.

The chain links TRBV2 to TRBJ1-5; unclear D gene. CDR1 is SNHLY, CDR2 FYNNEI, per germline. The V end was cut by 3 bases, the J end by 3 bases, with 6 bases between. CDR3 size: 13 residues. CDR3 bases: TGTGCCAGCAGTGAGAGCATCAATCAGCCCCAGCATTTT. It specifies CASSESINQPQHF. Drawing the rest from reference TRBV2 and TRBJ1-5, the complete variable domain is EPEVTQTPSHQVTQMGQEVILRCVPISNHLYFYWYRQILGQKVEFLVSFYNNEISEKSEIFDDQFSVERPDGSNFTLKIRSTKLEDSAMYFCASSESINQPQHFGDGTRLSIL.

This chain uses TRBV19 with TRBJ2-1; 7 bases align to TRBD2. The V and J ends lost 2 bases and 5 bases, in that order; junction bases with no gene match: 18. From germline, CDR1 is LNHDA and CDR2 SQIVND (reference sequence). This CDR3 has 19 residues. The CDR3 DNA sequence: TGTGCCAGTAGTATACGCCTCCCTAGCGGCCTATGGTGGGACAATGAGCAGTTCTTC. As protein: CASSIRLPSGLWWDNEQFF.

This sequence joins TRBV18 and TRBJ2-7, with TRBD1 identical over 9 bases. V lost 2 bases to trimming and J lost 4 bases; unmatched junction nucleotides: 3. There are 14 residues in the CDR3. The germline gives CDR1 KGHSH, CDR2 LQKENI. This chain's CDR3 is CASSPTGTGYEQYF. The CDR3, as DNA: TGTGCCAGCTCACCAACCGGGACAGGGTACGAGCAGTACTTC. Variable domain in full (rest from reference TRBV18 and TRBJ2-7): NAGVMQNPRHLVRRRGQEARLRCSPMKGHSHVYWYRQLPEEGLKFMVYLQKENIIDESGMPKERFSAEFPKEGPSILRIQQVVRGDSAAYFCASSPTGTGYEQYFGPGTRLTVT.

J is TRBJ1-6 and V is TRBV7-9, with D maybe TRBD1 (6 bases). CDR3 length: 13 amino acids. Germline-derived CDR1 and CDR2 are SEHNR and FQNEAQ (reference sequence). The CDR3 sequence: CAGKQGDNSPLHF. The CDR3 bases are TGTGCAGGAAAACAGGGAGATAATTCACCCCTCCACTTT.

The chain uses TRBV4-2 and TRBJ2-2, with 12 bases aligning to TRBD2. The CDR3 length is 17 residues. After removal of 3 bases from V and 6 bases from J, the junction contained 8 bases not matched to a gene. The germline V gene encodes CDR1 LGHNA and CDR2 YNFKEQ. CDR3: CASSQLSSGGASGELFF. The CDR3 DNA reads as TGTGCCAGCAGCCAGCTCTCTAGCGGGGGGGCTTCCGGGGAGCTGTTTTTT.